A selection of T cell receptor beta chains follows, all from one sample in a study of graft-versus-host responses after intestinal transplantation. Sequenced by immunoSEQ multiplex PCR; TCRdb stores in-frame clones only, minus some. In the table there are around 70,000 clones, about 90% of which are singletons. These receptors are not linked to any known antigen. The sequencing used unstimulated CD8+ T cells sorted from spleen or lymph node cells, collected before intestinal transplant. These TCRs come from a human donor who received an intestinal transplant. CDR3s leave out the opening cysteine and the closing phenylalanine or tryptophan.

V gene,J gene,CDR3 length,CDR3 protein
TRBV4-1,TRBJ1-6,17,ASSQDPAELSSYNSPLH
TRBV5-1,TRBJ2-2,15,ASSRITGFLRAGELF
TRBV13,TRBJ2-1,13,ASSSATSQNNEQF
TRBV5-6,TRBJ1-1,11,ASSPTANTEAF
TRBV7-9,TRBJ1-1,13,ASSLESGGWAEAF
TRBV2,TRBJ1-1,11,ARTTGGWDEAF
TRBV7-3,TRBJ2-1,20,ASTPAKGGLEAETAFGDGQF
TRBV28,TRBJ2-1,13,ASSFWTSGMGEQF
TRBV9,TRBJ2-7,13,ASSVDPGSSYEQY
TRBV27,TRBJ2-7,11,ASKASGSYEQY
TRBV29-1,TRBJ1-2,9,SAPTDYGYT
TRBV5-1,TRBJ2-7,13,ASSYGTGGYDEQY
TRBV14,TRBJ2-7,11,ASSQRGLYEQY
TRBV10-1,TRBJ2-3,12,ASSEGRELDTQY
TRBV6-1,TRBJ2-1,13,ASSEQREVDNEQF
TRBV27,TRBJ1-2,12,ASSLSGGGYGYT
TRBV27,TRBJ2-5,14,ASSPEAGRVQETQY
TRBV9,TRBJ2-5,16,ASSVTTGVGVGEETQY
TRBV7-9,TRBJ2-7,15,ASSLDLAGGPSYEQY
TRBV28,TRBJ2-7,14,ASRPYTGQISYEQY
TRBV4-2,TRBJ2-3,17,ASSQVSHLGLAGTDTQY
TRBV6-5,TRBJ1-2,13,ASSYRVGRRDGYT
TRBV7-9,TRBJ2-1,16,ASSSSTSGRSGAYEQF
TRBV5-1,TRBJ2-7,9,ASSRDHEQY
TRBV11-1,TRBJ2-5,11,ASSLKSEETQY
TRBV7-8,TRBJ2-7,13,ASSLQGEGNYEQY
TRBV28,TRBJ1-1,17,ASSLSTPWQGWMNTEAF
TRBV2,TRBJ2-5,11,ASQWVQGSTQY
TRBV9,TRBJ2-1,15,ASSVESRRRGGVEQF
TRBV6-1,TRBJ2-7,12,ASKSRGDTYEQY
TRBV6-5,TRBJ1-5,12,ASSGTTGAQPQH
TRBV5-4,TRBJ1-1,10,ASSLGQAEAF
TRBV6-5,TRBJ1-1,11,ASSPGRSTEAF
TRBV28,TRBJ1-4,13,ASSLRGDINEKLF
TRBV9,TRBJ2-7,10,ATQGASYEQY
TRBV29-1,TRBJ2-3,12,SVDPQGLTDTQY
TRBV5-1,TRBJ1-2,12,ASSPEGTGGSYT
TRBV19,-,13,ASRPPGHPSYEQY
TRBV12-5,TRBJ1-1,11,ASGFGGGTEAF
TRBV2,TRBJ2-1,14,ASSEAPLAGYNEQF
TRBV5-1,TRBJ2-7,11,ASSLGTGDEQY
TRBV30,TRBJ1-1,13,AWSRWEGRDTEAF
TRBV6-5,TRBJ2-1,14,ASSYSLGLAYNEQF
TRBV27,TRBJ1-5,13,ASGLTGASGQPQH
TRBV5-6,TRBJ2-7,14,ASSLASGALSYEQY
TRBV6-1,TRBJ2-5,12,ASSEADRQETQY
TRBV11-2,TRBJ2-1,12,ASSTGQLYNEQF
TRBV7-6,TRBJ1-6,11,ASSFEANSPLH
TRBV5-1,TRBJ1-2,13,ASSLTPTVYYGYT
TRBV7-8,TRBJ2-7,14,ASSLLPDWDSRRWY